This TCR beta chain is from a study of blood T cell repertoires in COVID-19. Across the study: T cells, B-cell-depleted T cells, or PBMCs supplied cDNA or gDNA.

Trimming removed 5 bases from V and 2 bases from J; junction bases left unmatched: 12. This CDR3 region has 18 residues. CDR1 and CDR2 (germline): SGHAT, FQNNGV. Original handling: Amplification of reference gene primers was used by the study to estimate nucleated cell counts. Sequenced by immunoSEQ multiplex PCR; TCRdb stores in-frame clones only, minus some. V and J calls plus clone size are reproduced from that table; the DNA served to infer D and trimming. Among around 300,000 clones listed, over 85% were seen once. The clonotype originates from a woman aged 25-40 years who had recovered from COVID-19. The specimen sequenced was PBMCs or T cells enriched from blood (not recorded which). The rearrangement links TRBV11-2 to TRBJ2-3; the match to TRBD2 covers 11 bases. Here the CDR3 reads CASSGTSGGVIYTDTQYF. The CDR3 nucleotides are TGTGCCAGCAGCGGTACTAGCGGGGGCGTAATATACACAGATACGCAGTATTTT.